This section outlines one TCR beta chain sequence together with its context. The sample is drawn from a study of blood T cell repertoires in COVID-19. Study overall: Italy, Spain and the United States were the sources of the convalescent and acute COVID-19 samples.

Authors' data handling: Reference gene primers were amplified, and this amplification served to estimate nucleated cell counts. This table comes from immunoSEQ multiplex PCR, and its TCRdb copy is limited to in-frame clones, with some not included. V, J and clone size are taken as reported in that table, and D and trimming were inferred from the DNA itself. This table holds 150,000 to 200,000 clones, approximately 80% found once. Two negative PCRs, clearance, or symptom resolution were required of recovered Cohort 3 donors. V was trimmed by 5 bases and J by 0 bases, leaving 10 bases between them. Germline values: CDR1 LNHDA, CDR2 SQIVND (reference sequence). CDR3 length: 14 amino acids.

Sequenced input: PBMCs or T cells enriched from blood (not recorded which). The rearrangement uses TRBV19 and TRBJ1-1; D unclear. The TCR was taken from a middle-aged man who had recovered from COVID-19. The CDR3, as DNA: TGTGCCAGTAGTCCCTCCCCGGTGAACACTGAAGCTTTCTTT. Protein sequence: CASSPSPVNTEAFF. Complete variable domain (other parts from reference TRBV19 and TRBJ1-1): DGGITQSPKYLFRKEGQNVTLSCEQNLNHDAMYWYRQDPGQGLRLIYYSQIVNDFQKGDIAEGYSVSREKKESFPLTVTSAQKNPTAFYLCASSPSPVNTEAFFGQGTRLTVV.